This T cell receptor (beta chain) was obtained from a study of T-cell memory formation after mild COVID-19. Study summary: Clusters were largely donor specific. Study results and limitations: Pre-infection memory contained some responding clones, which suggested that cross-reactive memory had joined. Clones contracting over day 15 to 85 were CD4/CD8 balanced, with later expanders leaning CD4+. Mostly located in CM and EM were contracting CD4+ clones, with contracting CD8+ clones located in EMRA.

This clonotype was seen ten or more times. No antigen is known for it. One entry per CDR3 protein, called by TCRdb with MiXCR from the 5' RACE reads. Among under 450,000 distinct CDR3 sequences, over 13% were seen once, and the ten largest hold around 21%. The V end was cut by 7 bases, the J end by 2 bases, with 6 bases between. The length of the CDR3 is 12 residues. The source of this sequence is a man aged 18 to 35 who had mild COVID-19 (a few samples of this study predate the infection). Cell type and time point are not known. Sequencing was done on a sample of PBMCs or a T cell subset sorted from them (not recorded which). The V gene is TRBV12-3 or TRBV12-4, the J gene TRBJ1-3; no clear D gene. This CDR3 is CASTLAGNTIYF. Written as DNA, the CDR3 is TGTGCCAGCACCCTAGCTGGAAACACCATATATTTT.